Listed here are 18 T cell receptor beta chains from one sample, sequenced in a study of CD8 T cells in ankylosing spondylitis (dated by TCRdb to the late 2010s). Points the paper makes about the study in general: A TCR beta motif made up of roughly eight highly homologous amino acid variants appeared to be characteristic of blood from ankylosing spondylitis patients.

Receptor libraries were prepared by 5' RACE. TCRdb lists the instrument as Illumina HiSeq 2500. The public reads were quality trimmed at Q25 with fastp and then assembled into clones with MiXCR by TCRdb, keeping productive beta chains. Every CDR3 protein is listed once, alongside the most common genes and DNA of its rows. The sample data list 800,000 to 900,000 distinct CDR3 sequences, and approximately 10% of these were observed just once. Jointly, the top ten make up roughly 0.51% of the sample. These TCRs' antigens remain unknown. Sequencing was done on a sample of blood, either unsorted or a sorted T cell fraction (not recorded which). All receptors derive from a male donor with ankylosing spondylitis.

J is TRBJ2-7 and V is TRBV7-3; D is possibly TRBD2 (5 bases). The CDR3 sequence is 15 residues long. V was clipped by 5 bases and J by 3 bases, with 17 bases between them. The germline gives CDR1 SGHTA, CDR2 FQGTGA. CDR3 in amino acids: CASSPDGLRRYEQYF. CDR3 DNA: TGTGCCAGCAGCCCGGACGGACTGCGTCGCTACGAGCAGTACTTC.

The rearrangement joins TRBV28 to TRBJ1-1, with D possibly being TRBD1 (6 bases). The V gene lost 4 bases and the J gene lost 2 bases, with 14 bases spanning the gap. The CDR3 extends over 15 amino acids. CDR1 MDHEN and CDR2 SYDVKM come from the germline V gene. This CDR3 reads CASSSIGTPNTEAFF. In nucleotides, the CDR3 is TGTGCCAGCAGTTCGATTGGGACACCCAACACTGAAGCTTTCTTT.

The chain has TRBV12-3 or TRBV12-4 and TRBJ2-2; 7 bases are shared with TRBD2. This CDR3 contains 15 residues. With 4 bases clipped from V and 1 base from J, the junction kept 3 bases outside the gene matches. The CDR3 here is CASSSGTMNTGELFF. In DNA form, the CDR3 reads TGTGCCAGCAGTTCGGGGACTATGAACACCGGGGAGCTGTTTTTT.

J is TRBJ2-1 and V is TRBV20-1; D unresolved. V was clipped by 2 bases and J by 8 bases, with 7 bases between them. This CDR3 comprises 11 residues. CDR1 is DFQATT, CDR2 SNEGSKA, per germline (reference sequence). CDR3 bases: TGCAGTGCTAGATCGCGGCATGAGCAGTTCTTC. As protein: CSARSRHEQFF.

This chain connects TRBV9 to TRBJ1-2; D is unclear. Per the germline V gene, CDR1 is SGDLS and CDR2 is YYNGEE. V was trimmed by 1 base and J by 7 bases, leaving 11 bases between them. This CDR3 has 13 amino acids. The CDR3 sequence is CASSVSPLSGYTF. DNA of the CDR3: TGTGCCAGCAGCGTAAGCCCCTTAAGTGGCTACACCTTC. Looking up the rest from reference TRBV9 and TRBJ1-2 gives the full variable domain: DSGVTQTPKHLITATGQRVTLRCSPRSGDLSVYWYQQSLDQGLQFLIQYYNGEERAKGNILERFSAQQFPDLHSELNLSSLELGDSALYFCASSVSPLSGYTFGSGTRLTVV.

This clonotype has only a few counts. The chain has TRBV7-2 and TRBJ2-3, with unresolved D. Germline loops: CDR1 SGHTA, CDR2 FQGNSA. This CDR3 spans 14 amino acids. The ends were cut back, 5 bases at V and 1 base at J, with 10 bases in the middle. CDR3 residues: CASSRRSGTDTQYF. The DNA of the CDR3 is TGTGCCAGCAGCCGCAGGAGCGGCACAGATACGCAGTATTTT.

This clonotype has only a few counts. The V call is TRBV6-2 or TRBV6-3, the J call TRBJ2-1; 7 bases agree with TRBD2. CDR1 is MNHEY and CDR2 is SVGEGT in the germline V gene. This CDR3 comprises 15 residues. After removal of 6 bases from V and 8 bases from J, the junction contained 13 bases not matched to a gene. As DNA, the CDR3 is TGTGCCAGCAGCCCCGTAGCGGGTGGATGGTATGAGCAGTTCTTC. Translated, it gives CASSPVAGGWYEQFF.

The rearrangement uses TRBV11-3 and TRBJ2-5; D may be TRBD1 or TRBD2 (6 bases each). With 4 bases removed from V and 0 bases from J, the gap between germline ends came to 9 bases. The germline CDR1 and CDR2 sequences are SGHNT and YENEEA. The CDR3 length is 14 residues. The CDR3 nucleotides read TGTGCCAGCAGCTGGGGGGACAACCAAGAGACCCAGTACTTC. Translation: CASSWGDNQETQYF.

This chain joins TRBV29-1 and TRBJ2-3; TRBD2 is a possible D gene (5 bases). Per germline, CDR1 SQVTM and CDR2 ANQGSEA. There are 13 residues in the CDR3. Trimming took off 7 bases at V and 7 bases at J, with 18 bases between the two ends. The CDR3 loop is CSGPGPSGNTQYF. CDR3 in DNA: TGCAGCGGGCCGGGCCCTTCGGGGAATACGCAGTATTTT.

The chain recombines TRBV7-2 with TRBJ2-5; 7 bases fit TRBD2. The J segment lost 12 bases and the V segment lost 0 bases, leaving 7 bases of the junction unmatched. Per germline, CDR1 SGHTA and CDR2 FQGNSA. The CDR3 covers 13 residues. As DNA, the CDR3 is TGTGCCAGCAGCTTAGCGCTGGCGGGGGATGAGTACTTC. It is translated as CASSLALAGDEYF.

This clonotype was detected only a few times. V is TRBV20-1 and J is TRBJ1-5; no definite D call. The CDR3 covers 12 residues. Germline V gene lookup returns CDR1 DFQATT and CDR2 SNEGSKA (reference sequence). V was trimmed by 4 bases and J by 3 bases, leaving 7 bases between them. The CDR3 protein is CSATGNNQPQHF. CDR3 nucleotide sequence: TGCAGTGCTACCGGGAACAATCAGCCCCAGCATTTT.

Ten or more counts support this clonotype. The V gene is TRBV20-1, the J gene TRBJ2-1, with D maybe TRBD1 (5 bases). V was trimmed by 2 bases and J by 6 bases, leaving 17 bases between them. The CDR3 runs to 15 residues. Germline CDR1 DFQATT, CDR2 SNEGSKA (reference sequence). The CDR3 nucleotides are TGCAGTGCTAGAAATGGGGCCCGGGTGATCAATGAGCAGTTCTTC. Translating it yields CSARNGARVINEQFF.

This sequence joins TRBV4-3 and TRBJ1-4, with D possibly being TRBD1 (5 bases). Germline V gene lookup returns CDR1 LGHNA and CDR2 YSLEER. Between the trimmed V and J ends, which lost 0 bases and 11 bases, there was a span of 10 bases. The CDR3 has 13 residues. This CDR3 is CASSQDAWGKLFF. The DNA of the CDR3 is TGCGCCAGCAGCCAAGATGCATGGGGGAAACTGTTTTTT.

V gene TRBV3-1 combines with J gene TRBJ1-2, with 7 bases matching TRBD1. The germline V gene encodes CDR1 LGHDT and CDR2 YNNKEL (reference sequence). CDR3 length equals 15 residues. Trimming took 0 bases from V and 4 from J; bases not matched to a gene: 5. The CDR3 bases are TGTGCCAGCAGCCAAGACGCGGCAGGGGGCTATGGCTACACCTTC. Translation: CASSQDAAGGYGYTF.

This clonotype was recorded a few times. V is TRBV21-1 and J is TRBJ2-1. TRBV21-1 is a pseudogene locus. The CDR3 consists of 14 residues. This chain's CDR3 is CASSNVRIYNEQFF. The CDR3 DNA reads TGTGCCAGCAGCAACGTAAGGATTTACAATGAGCAGTTCTTC.

This chain joins TRBV13 and TRBJ2-3; TRBD2 matches at 11 bases. The CDR3 is 22 amino acids. CDR1 and CDR2 (germline): PRHDT, FYEKMQ (reference sequence). With 3 bases clipped from V and 3 bases from J, the junction kept 23 bases outside the gene matches. CDR3 protein: CASSLISRFASGRMERTDTQYF. The CDR3 DNA is TGTGCCAGCAGCTTGATATCCCGGTTCGCTAGCGGGAGGATGGAAAGGACAGATACGCAGTATTTT.

This chain uses TRBV20-1 with TRBJ2-3, with D tentatively TRBD2 (6 bases). CDR1 and CDR2 from the germline V gene are DFQATT and SNEGSKA (reference sequence). CDR3 length equals 14 residues. The CDR3 DNA reads TGCAGCATTAACTCGGGGGATAGCACAGATACGCAGTATTTT. It yields the protein CSINSGDSTDTQYF.

In DNA form, the CDR3 reads TGCCTCGTCGGTGCGGTCCCAGTCTACGAGCAGTACTTC. Its protein product is CLVGAVPVYEQYF. The chain couples TRBV20-1 to TRBJ2-7; D is unresolved. There are 13 residues in the CDR3. CDR1 and CDR2 from the germline V gene are DFQATT and SNEGSKA (reference sequence).